These 10 T cell receptor beta chains were all obtained from the same sample, sequenced in a study of CD8+ T cells in alopecia areata. Sequencing templates came from extracted RNA that was reverse transcribed into cDNA. Clones were read by immunoSEQ multiplex PCR, and TCRdb kept only the in-frame ones, dropping some. The sample consists of 110,000 to 150,000 clones, about 51% of them appearing once. The specimen was CD4+ T cells sorted from blood, collected at week 0. Receptors were obtained from a human donor with alopecia areata.

V and J are TRBV13 and TRBJ2-2; 13 bases map to TRBD2. Trimming took 6 bases from V and 4 from J; bases not matched to a gene: 2. The CDR3 totals 15 residues. Germline V lookup: CDR1 PRHDT, CDR2 FYEKMQ (reference sequence). The CDR3 protein is CASSRLAGGTGELFF. The CDR3 DNA reads as TGTGCCAGCAGTCGACTAGCGGGAGGCACCGGGGAGCTGTTTTTT.

There are a few counts of this clone. The rearrangement joins TRBV29-1 to TRBJ2-1, with no clear D. The V gene lost 6 bases and the J gene lost 5 bases, with 11 bases spanning the gap. Germline-derived CDR1 and CDR2 are SQVTM and ANQGSEA. This CDR3 is built from 12 residues. CDR3 amino acids: CSVAYADNEQFF. In DNA form, the CDR3 reads TGCAGCGTAGCCTACGCTGACAATGAGCAGTTCTTC.

This chain links TRBV30 with TRBJ1-2; D gene unclear. The germline CDR1 and CDR2 sequences are GTSNPN and SVGIG (reference sequence). Trimming shortened V by 0 bases and J by 7 bases, and 21 bases separated the two germline ends. This CDR3 is built from 16 residues. CDR3 in amino acids: CAWSVPPPGPRIGYTF. CDR3 DNA sequence: TGTGCCTGGAGTGTACCCCCCCCTGGGCCCAGGATTGGCTACACCTTC.

The CDR3 nucleotides read TGTGCCAGCAGTTCCTTAGAGGGCCAAGAGACCCAGTACTTC. It yields the protein CASSSLEGQETQYF. This sequence joins TRBV28 and TRBJ2-5, with D tentatively TRBD2 (5 bases). This CDR3 has 14 amino acids. Germline V CDR1 and CDR2: MDHEN, SYDVKM. Trimming stripped 4 bases from V and 1 base from J, with 10 bases between.

This clone was recorded only once. The V gene is TRBV6-1, the J gene TRBJ2-7; possibly TRBD2 for D (6 bases). Germline V gene lookup returns CDR1 MNHNS and CDR2 SASEGT. The V and J ends lost 0 bases and 7 bases respectively, with 22 bases between them. This CDR3 spans 17 amino acids. The CDR3 loop is CASSEAGRMDYRVEQYF. As DNA, the CDR3 is TGTGCCAGCAGTGAAGCGGGGAGAATGGACTATCGGGTAGAGCAGTACTTC.

The J gene is TRBJ2-5, the V gene TRBV7-9; D gene unclear. The V end lost 6 bases, the J end lost 5 bases, and 16 bases lay between the germline ends. In germline, CDR1 is SEHNR, CDR2 FQNEAQ (reference sequence). The CDR3 extends over 14 amino acids. The CDR3 sequence: CASRVSSSKETQYF. In nucleotides, the CDR3 is TGTGCCAGCAGAGTGTCATCCTCGAAGGAGACCCAGTACTTC.

This clone appeared a few times. The chain combines TRBV7-3 with TRBJ1-2; TRBD1 might be the D (6 bases). The CDR3 consists of 13 residues. Germline V gene sequence: CDR1 SGHTA, CDR2 FQGTGA. V was pared by 5 bases and J by 5 bases, with 12 bases between. The CDR3, as DNA: TGTGCCAGCAGCCCGGGGGCGGGGTATGGCTACACCTTC. This translates into CASSPGAGYGYTF.

This clone appeared a few times. The chain couples TRBV30 to TRBJ1-4, with D perhaps matching TRBD1 (6 bases). The CDR3 totals 13 residues. V lost 1 base, J lost 8 bases, and 11 bases lay in between. Germline assignment: CDR1 GTSNPN and CDR2 SVGIG (reference sequence). The CDR3 loop is CAWSAGVMEKLFF. The CDR3 nucleotides read TGTGCCTGGAGTGCAGGGGTGATGGAAAAACTGTTTTTT.

CDR3 loop: CAGRVPSTYEQYF. The CDR3 DNA reads TGTGCCGGAAGGGTACCATCTACCTACGAGCAGTACTTC. This chain links TRBV6-6 with TRBJ2-7; D is uncertain. V dropped 11 bases and J dropped 2 bases, with 16 bases sitting between them. Germline CDR1 is MNHNY and CDR2 is SVGAGI (reference sequence). The CDR3 is made up of 13 amino acids.

This clone was detected a few times. Written as DNA, the CDR3 is TGTGCCAGCAGTTTGGGCCGACAGGTGTATGGGGCCAACGTCCTGACTTTC. The encoded protein is CASSLGRQVYGANVLTF. The chain couples TRBV28 to TRBJ2-6; possibly TRBD1 for D (6 bases). CDR3 length: 17 amino acids. V dropped 3 bases and J dropped 3 bases, with 15 bases sitting between them. Germline loops: CDR1 MDHEN, CDR2 SYDVKM.